This T cell receptor (beta chain) was retrieved from a study of blood T cell repertoires in COVID-19. Across the whole study: Spain, Italy and the United States supplied samples that represented acute and convalescent COVID-19. In each case, the material was cDNA or gDNA derived from T cells, B-cell-depleted T cells, or PBMCs.

Trimming cost V 1 base and J 0 bases; bases outside gene matches: 2. This CDR3 has 16 residues. Germline CDR1 and CDR2: LNHDA and SQIVND (reference sequence). Authors' methods: By means of reference gene primer amplification, nucleated cell counts were estimated. The repertoire was sequenced with immunoSEQ multiplex PCR; TCRdb's copy has only in-frame clones and lacks some. V and J calls and clone size are copied from that table; D and trimming were computed from the DNA. The data show about 59,000 clones, with 73% seen just once and around 18% held by the top ten. The rearrangement links TRBV19 to TRBJ2-2, with 7 bases matching TRBD1. Sequencing used peripheral blood. This TCR came from a woman in her fifties or sixties with active or convalescent COVID-19. CDR3 DNA sequence: TGTGCCAGTAGTATAGGAGGGACAGCGAACACCGGGGAGCTGTTTTTT. Its protein product is CASSIGGTANTGELFF.